Following are 16 T cell receptor beta chains from one sample sequenced in a study of PD-1 blockade in mismatch repair-deficient tumors. Sequencing used immunoSEQ multiplex PCR; TCRdb keeps in-frame clones, though not all of them. The sample lists 100,000 to 150,000 clones, 70% to 90% occurring once. This specimen consisted of peripheral blood, obtained 44 weeks after starting pembrolizumab. The receptors originated from an adult with mismatch repair-deficient cancer.

The V call is TRBV10-3, the J call TRBJ2-6, with D perhaps matching TRBD1 (6 bases). Trimming removed 3 bases from V and 1 base from J, with 10 bases in between. This CDR3 has 16 residues. CDR1 ENHRY and CDR2 SYGVKD come from the germline V gene. The DNA of the CDR3 is TGTGCCATCAGTGACCCTCAGGGGTCTGGGGCCAACGTCCTGACTTTC. Translated, it gives CAISDPQGSGANVLTF.

The V gene is TRBV18, the J gene TRBJ2-3, with 10 positions matching TRBD1. The germline gives CDR1 KGHSH, CDR2 LQKENI. Unmatched junction bases numbered 9, after V lost 3 bases and J lost 3 bases. The CDR3 extends over 17 amino acids. The DNA for the CDR3 is TGTGCCAGCTCACCGATGCTAGGGGACAGGGGAACAGATACGCAGTATTTT. It encodes CASSPMLGDRGTDTQYF.

This chain connects TRBV4-1 to TRBJ2-1, with a weak D call TRBD2 (6 bases). This CDR3 has 16 amino acids. Per the germline V gene, CDR1 is MGHRA and CDR2 is YSYEKL. With 0 bases removed from V and 5 bases from J, the gap between germline ends came to 14 bases. This chain's CDR3 is CASSQDGGNSHNEQFF. CDR3 nucleotides: TGCGCCAGCAGCCAAGACGGCGGGAATAGCCACAATGAGCAGTTCTTC.

The chain employs TRBV7-6 and TRBJ2-1, with D tentatively TRBD1 (7 bases). This CDR3 is 17 amino acids long. Trimming shortened V by 4 bases and J by 4 bases, and 20 bases separated the two germline ends. Germline V gives CDR1 SGHVS, CDR2 FNYEAQ. CDR3 DNA: TGTGCCAGCAGCTCCGCGTGGCAGGGGGGTCTTTACAATGAGCAGTTCTTC. Its translation: CASSSAWQGGLYNEQFF.

This clone was detected a few times. This chain links TRBV18 with TRBJ2-4, with D unresolved. V was clipped by 2 bases and J by 9 bases, with 11 bases between them. The germline gives CDR1 KGHSH, CDR2 LQKENI. The CDR3 spans 13 residues. Written as DNA, the CDR3 is TGTGCCAGCTCACCAAGAGAGGTCGGCATTCAGTACTTC. Translating gives CASSPREVGIQYF.

This sequence joins TRBV15 and TRBJ1-2; perhaps TRBD1 as D (6 bases). V lost 0 bases, J lost 5 bases, and 19 bases lay in between. Germline CDR1 reads LNHNV; CDR2 reads YYDKDF (reference sequence). The CDR3 totals 17 residues. In nucleotides, the CDR3 is TGTGCCACCAGCAGAGACCTTACAGGGACCGACCGATATGGCTACACCTTC. This translates into CATSRDLTGTDRYGYTF.

The V and J genes are TRBV11-2 and TRBJ1-1, with 10 bases fitting TRBD1. This CDR3 is built from 13 residues. Trimming removed 8 bases from V and 7 bases from J; junction bases left unmatched: 7. Germline CDR1 is SGHAT and CDR2 is FQNNGV. CDR3: CASRGQGDFEAFF. CDR3 nucleotide sequence: TGTGCCAGCCGCGGACAGGGGGACTTTGAAGCTTTCTTT.

The chain combines TRBV10-2 with TRBJ2-5, with D possibly TRBD1 on 7 matching bases. Germline lookup yields CDR1 WSHSY and CDR2 SAAADI. The CDR3 consists of 12 residues. With 10 bases removed from V and 4 bases from J, the gap between germline ends came to 13 bases. The CDR3 protein is CATAGQRETQYF. In nucleotides, the CDR3 is TGCGCCACCGCGGGACAGAGAGAGACCCAGTACTTC.

This rearrangement joins TRBV11-2 to TRBJ2-7; either TRBD1 or TRBD2 may supply D (6 bases each). CDR3 length: 14 amino acids. Germline lookup yields CDR1 SGHAT and CDR2 FQNNGV. Trimming left V 5 bases short and J 2 bases short, with 13 bases between. The CDR3 sequence: CASSLGGTTYEQYF. CDR3 in DNA: TGTGCCAGCAGCCTAGGGGGGACAACCTACGAGCAGTACTTC.

This rearrangement joins TRBV5-4 to TRBJ1-4; tentatively, D is TRBD1 (6 bases). The V end was cut by 4 bases, the J end by 4 bases, with 17 bases between. Looked up from germline, CDR1 is SGHNT and CDR2 is YYREEE (reference sequence). The CDR3 consists of 16 residues. The CDR3 nucleotides are TGTGCCAGCAGCCCGAGACCGGACAGAGTTAATGAAAAACTGTTTTTT. Amino acid sequence: CASSPRPDRVNEKLFF. Using reference TRBV5-4 and TRBJ1-4 for the parts outside the CDR3, the full variable domain is ETGVTQSPTHLIKTRGQQVTLRCSSQSGHNTVSWYQQALGQGPQFIFQYYREEENGRGNFPPRFSGLQFPNYSSELNVNALELDDSALYLCASSPRPDRVNEKLFFGSGTQLSVL.

V gene TRBV9 combines with J gene TRBJ2-1; 7 nucleotides match TRBD2. Unmatched junction bases numbered 5, after V lost 0 bases and J lost 2 bases. Germline V gene data show CDR1 as SGDLS and CDR2 as YYNGEE. The CDR3 is made up of 16 amino acids. CDR3 in DNA: TGTGCCAGCAGCGTAGGAGTGGGAGGGACCTACAATGAGCAGTTCTTC. It codes for CASSVGVGGTYNEQFF.

This chain joins TRBV10-3 and TRBJ2-1, with 8 bases matching TRBD1. The CDR3 covers 15 residues. With 4 bases clipped from V and 3 bases from J, the junction kept 5 bases outside the gene matches. CDR1 is ENHRY and CDR2 is SYGVKD in the germline V gene. CDR3 region: CAISGGQGYYNEQFF. CDR3 nucleotides: TGTGCCATCAGTGGCGGACAGGGATACTACAATGAGCAGTTCTTC.

The chain joins TRBV11-2 to TRBJ2-4, with a tentative D call TRBD2 (5 bases). V was pared by 1 base and J by 11 bases, with 15 bases between. Germline CDR1 is SGHAT and CDR2 is FQNNGV. The CDR3 spans 14 residues. The CDR3, as DNA: TGTGCCAGCAGCTTAGTAGATAGGAGGAACGTTCAGTACTTC. Residues: CASSLVDRRNVQYF.

The CDR3 nucleotides read TGCAGCGTTAACGCCGGGACAGCCTCCTACGAGCAGTACTTC. Its protein is CSVNAGTASYEQYF. V and J are TRBV29-1 and TRBJ2-7; 7 nucleotides match TRBD1. CDR1 SQVTM and CDR2 ANQGSEA come from the germline V gene. The CDR3 runs 14 residues. The V gene end was trimmed by 5 bases and the J gene end by 0 bases; junction bases not matched to a gene: 7.

The chain joins TRBV5-1 to TRBJ2-7, with D tentatively TRBD1 (6 bases). V lost 1 base to trimming and J lost 5 bases, with 16 bases between them. CDR1 and CDR2 (germline): SGHRS, YFSETQ. This CDR3 is 15 amino acids long. The CDR3 is CASSLLQGYMDEQYF. In DNA form, the CDR3 reads TGCGCCAGCAGCTTGCTCCAGGGGTACATGGACGAGCAGTACTTC.

The V gene is TRBV4-1, the J gene TRBJ1-5; no clear D gene. The CDR3 has 15 amino acids. Germline V gene data show CDR1 as MGHRA and CDR2 as YSYEKL. V gave up 4 bases and J gave up 0 bases, with 10 bases separating them. CDR3 loop: CASSPRPFSNQPQHF. The CDR3 nucleotides are TGCGCCAGCAGCCCTCGTCCTTTTAGCAATCAGCCCCAGCATTTT.